This entry features one T cell receptor beta chain sequence. This record belongs to a study of blood T cell repertoires in COVID-19. Followed over time, Seattle patients had been enrolled while infection was active. Authors' processing steps: Amplification of reference gene primers was used by the study to estimate nucleated cell counts. The assay was immunoSEQ multiplex PCR, and TCRdb's table has in-frame clones only and misses some. That table furnishes V, J and clone size, whereas the DNA furnished D and trimming. The profile shows 120,000 or so clones, almost 90% of them singletons. The V and J ends lost 0 bases and 3 bases, in that order; junction bases with no gene match: 9. The germline CDR1 and CDR2 sequences are LGHNA and YNFKEQ. The CDR3 is made up of 18 amino acids.

The sample taken for sequencing was peripheral blood. The rearrangement links TRBV4-2 to TRBJ2-2; 8 bases align to TRBD1. The sequence derives from a woman aged 55-70 years with COVID-19, enrolled during active disease. This CDR3 is CASSQDKIQGADTGELFF. The DNA for the CDR3 is TGTGCCAGCAGCCAAGATAAGATTCAGGGGGCGGACACCGGGGAGCTGTTTTTT.